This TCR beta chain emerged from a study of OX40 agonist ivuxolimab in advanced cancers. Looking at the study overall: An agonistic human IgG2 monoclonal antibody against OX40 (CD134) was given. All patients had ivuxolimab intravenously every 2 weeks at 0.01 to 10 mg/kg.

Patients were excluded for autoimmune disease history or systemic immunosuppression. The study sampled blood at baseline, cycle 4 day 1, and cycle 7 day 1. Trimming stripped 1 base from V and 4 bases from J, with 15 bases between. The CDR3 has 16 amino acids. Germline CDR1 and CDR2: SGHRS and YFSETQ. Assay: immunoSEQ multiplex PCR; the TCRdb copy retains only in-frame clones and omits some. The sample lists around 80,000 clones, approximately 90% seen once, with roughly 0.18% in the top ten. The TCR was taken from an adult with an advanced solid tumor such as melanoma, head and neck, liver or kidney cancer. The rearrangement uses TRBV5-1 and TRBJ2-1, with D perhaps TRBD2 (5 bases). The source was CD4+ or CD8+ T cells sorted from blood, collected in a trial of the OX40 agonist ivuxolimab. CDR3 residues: CASSLKGSGTYNEQFF. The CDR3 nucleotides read TGCGCCAGCAGCTTGAAAGGATCGGGAACGTACAATGAGCAGTTCTTC.